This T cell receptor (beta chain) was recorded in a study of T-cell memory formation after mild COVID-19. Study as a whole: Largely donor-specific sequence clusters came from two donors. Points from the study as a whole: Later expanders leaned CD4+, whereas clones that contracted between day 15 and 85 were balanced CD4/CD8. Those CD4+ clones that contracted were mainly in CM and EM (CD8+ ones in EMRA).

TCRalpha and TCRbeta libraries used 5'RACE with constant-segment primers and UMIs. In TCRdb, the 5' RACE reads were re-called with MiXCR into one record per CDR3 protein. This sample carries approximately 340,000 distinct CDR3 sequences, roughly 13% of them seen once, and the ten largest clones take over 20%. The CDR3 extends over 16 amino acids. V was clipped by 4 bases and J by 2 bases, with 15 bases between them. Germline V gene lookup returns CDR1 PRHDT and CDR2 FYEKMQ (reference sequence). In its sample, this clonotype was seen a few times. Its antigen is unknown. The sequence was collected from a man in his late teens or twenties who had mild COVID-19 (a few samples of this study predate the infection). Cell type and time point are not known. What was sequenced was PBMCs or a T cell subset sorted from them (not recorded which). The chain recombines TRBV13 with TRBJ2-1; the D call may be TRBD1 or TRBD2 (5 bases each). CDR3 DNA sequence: TGTGCCAGCAGCTCCATCATTCAGGGAGCCTACAATGAGCAGTTCTTC. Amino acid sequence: CASSSIIQGAYNEQFF.